The sample holds many counts of the clone carrying this T cell receptor (beta chain). The second PCR ran roughly 6 to 11 cycles with a sample-barcoded 5' primer and J-beta primers. TCRdb independently ran MiXCR on the 5' RACE reads; one entry per CDR3 protein. The repertoire includes roughly 2 million distinct CDR3 sequences, around 48% of them detected once, and around 2.1% sits in the top ten. This sample stems from a study of blood T cells in healthy people across ages. Total RNA, at least 6 micrograms per sample, came from PBMCs. This CDR3 is 13 amino acids long. From germline, CDR1 is SGHTA and CDR2 FQGNSA. Between the trimmed V and J ends, which lost 0 bases and 8 bases, there was a span of 8 bases.

This rearrangement joins TRBV7-2 to TRBJ2-1; D not certain. The specimen was blood. This receptor was obtained from a woman between 40 and 55 years old in good health. Written as DNA, the CDR3 is TGTGCCAGCAGCTTAGCAGGGTCGCATGAGCAGTTCTTC. Residues: CASSLAGSHEQFF.